There are many counts of the clone carrying this TCR beta chain. Its antigen is currently unknown. This sample stems from a study of CD8+CD57+ T cells in acquired aplastic anemia. The overall study: Sorted CD4+ plus CD8+ cells gave DNA averaging 3.2 ug. Study-wide results and caveats: With respect to CD8+ Simpson's diversity, patients and controls did not differ significantly. Found in both controls and patients were about 30 CD8+ CDR3 sequences.

V lost 0 bases and J lost 2, with 9 bases in between. CDR1 and CDR2 from the germline V gene are SGHKS and YYEKEE (reference sequence). The CDR3 is made up of 14 amino acids. Template material for TCR beta VDJ and CDR3 profiling consisted of genomic DNA. Each CDR3 protein is one row after TCRdb ran MiXCR on the reads. The sample yields 150,000 to 200,000 distinct CDR3 sequences, 64% seen once. The TCR comes from a human donor with severe aplastic anemia or a healthy control (not recorded which). The chain employs TRBV5-5 and TRBJ2-7; no firm D call. Sample: sorted CD4+, CD8+, or CD8+CD57+ T cells (not recorded which) from PBMCs. CDR3 in DNA: TGTGCCAGCAGCTTGGGGTCGCTTACCTACGAGCAGTACTTC. Translating gives CASSLGSLTYEQYF.